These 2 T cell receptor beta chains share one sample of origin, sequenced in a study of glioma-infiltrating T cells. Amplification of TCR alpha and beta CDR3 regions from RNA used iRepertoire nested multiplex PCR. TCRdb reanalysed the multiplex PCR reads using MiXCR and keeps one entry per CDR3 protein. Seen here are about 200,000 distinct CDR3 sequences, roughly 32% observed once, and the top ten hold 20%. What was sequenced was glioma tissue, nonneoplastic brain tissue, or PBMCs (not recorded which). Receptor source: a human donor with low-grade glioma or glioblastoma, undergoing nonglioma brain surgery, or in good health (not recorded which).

CDR3 sequence (DNA): TGTGCCAGCAGATACGGACTAGGTTACAATGAGCAGTTCTTC. Protein: CASRYGLGYNEQFF. This chain links TRBV2 with TRBJ2-1, with 7 bases matching TRBD2. This CDR3 has 14 residues. From germline, CDR1 is SNHLY and CDR2 FYNNEI. V trimming: 6 bases; J trimming: 4 bases; junction bases outside the gene matches: 6.

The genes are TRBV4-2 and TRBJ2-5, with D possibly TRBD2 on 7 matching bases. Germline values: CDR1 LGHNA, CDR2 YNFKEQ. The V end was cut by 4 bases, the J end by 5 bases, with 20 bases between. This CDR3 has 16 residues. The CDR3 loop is CASSPNEGGFGETQYF. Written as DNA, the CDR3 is TGTGCCAGCAGCCCTAACGAGGGGGGGTTCGGGGAGACCCAGTACTTC.